The TCR beta chain described here comes from a study of T cell responses to AZD1222 COVID-19 vaccine. Some second doses came at about 4 weeks and others at about 12 weeks; these were pooled. As for this clone: Its antigen is still unknown.

The trim removed 4 bases at V and 4 bases at J, leaving 18 bases unmatched. Germline V gene data show CDR1 as SGHTA and CDR2 as FQGNSA. CDR3 length: 18 residues. Findings and limits, study-wide: Of the AZD1222 recipients, only 5 or 6 were seropositive at baseline. Dominant at 160-218 and 743-854, vaccine-associated CD4 TCRs also spanned spike. In the spike-specific TCR repertoire, nearly half reportedly target unmutated variant regions.

The method was immunoSEQ multiplex PCR; TCRdb's version includes in-frame clones alone and lacks a portion of them. The table lists 120,000 to 150,000 clones, 92% of them singletons. This TCR derives from an adult who received the AZD1222 COVID-19 vaccine. This chain links TRBV7-2 with TRBJ1-2; 7 bases agree with TRBD1. Sequenced material: peripheral blood, taken 28 days after the second AZD1222 dose. For the CDR3, the DNA is TGTGCCAGCAGCTCCAGGGGGAGTGGACCGACAGTCGCCTATGGCTACACCTTC. It specifies CASSSRGSGPTVAYGYTF.